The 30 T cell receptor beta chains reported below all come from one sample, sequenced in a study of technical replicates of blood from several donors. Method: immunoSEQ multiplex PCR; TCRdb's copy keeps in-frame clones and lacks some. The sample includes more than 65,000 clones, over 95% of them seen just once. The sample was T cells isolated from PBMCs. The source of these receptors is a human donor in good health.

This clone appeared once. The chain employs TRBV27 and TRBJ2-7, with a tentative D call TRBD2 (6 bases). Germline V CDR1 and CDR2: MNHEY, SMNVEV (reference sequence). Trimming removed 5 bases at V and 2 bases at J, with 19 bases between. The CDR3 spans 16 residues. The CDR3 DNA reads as TGTGCCAGCAGTCCCTTGGGGGGTTCGAGGACCTACGAGCAGTACTTC. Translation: CASSPLGGSRTYEQYF.

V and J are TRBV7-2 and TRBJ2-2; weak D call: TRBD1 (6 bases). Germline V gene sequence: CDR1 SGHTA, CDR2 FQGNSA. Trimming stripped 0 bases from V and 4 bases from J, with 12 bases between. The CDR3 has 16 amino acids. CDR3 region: CASSLAVGQPTGELFF. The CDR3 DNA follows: TGTGCCAGCAGCTTAGCTGTCGGACAGCCCACCGGGGAGCTGTTTTTT. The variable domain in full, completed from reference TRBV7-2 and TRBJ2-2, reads GAGVSQSPSNKVTEKGKDVELRCDPISGHTALYWYRQSLGQGLEFLIYFQGNSAPDKSGLPSDRFSAERTGGSVSTLTIQRTQQEDSAVYLCASSLAVGQPTGELFFGEGSRLTVL.

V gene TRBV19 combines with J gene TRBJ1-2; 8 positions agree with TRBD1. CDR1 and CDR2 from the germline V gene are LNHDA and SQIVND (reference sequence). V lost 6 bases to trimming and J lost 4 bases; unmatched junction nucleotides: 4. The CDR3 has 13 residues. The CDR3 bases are TGTGCCAGTAGGAGGGACAGGCTCTATGGCTACACCTTC. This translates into CASRRDRLYGYTF.

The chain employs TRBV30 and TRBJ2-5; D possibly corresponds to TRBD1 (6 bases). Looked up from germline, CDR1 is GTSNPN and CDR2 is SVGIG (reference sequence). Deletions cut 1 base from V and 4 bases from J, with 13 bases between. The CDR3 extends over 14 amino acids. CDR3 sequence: CAWSANLQGETQYF. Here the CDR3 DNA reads TGTGCCTGGAGTGCGAATTTACAGGGAGAGACCCAGTACTTC.

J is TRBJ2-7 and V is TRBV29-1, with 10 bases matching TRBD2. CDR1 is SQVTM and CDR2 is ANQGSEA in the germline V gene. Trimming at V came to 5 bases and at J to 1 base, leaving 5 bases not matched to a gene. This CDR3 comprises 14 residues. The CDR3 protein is CSVKGTSDSYEQYF. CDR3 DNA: TGCAGCGTTAAGGGGACTAGCGATTCCTACGAGCAGTACTTC.

CDR3 loop: CASRFSGRDHEQYF. CDR3 nucleotide sequence: TGTGCCAGCAGATTTAGCGGGAGGGACCACGAGCAGTACTTC. The chain joins TRBV7-2 to TRBJ2-7; 11 bases fit TRBD2. The germline V gene encodes CDR1 SGHTA and CDR2 FQGNSA. V shed 6 bases and J 5 bases; nucleotides not matched to a gene: 6. This CDR3 is 14 amino acids long. The full variable domain, in which reference TRBV7-2 and TRBJ2-7 provide the parts outside the CDR3, is GAGVSQSPSNKVTEKGKDVELRCDPISGHTALYWYRQSLGQGLEFLIYFQGNSAPDKSGLPSDRFSAERTGGSVSTLTIQRTQQEDSAVYLCASRFSGRDHEQYFGPGTRLTVT.

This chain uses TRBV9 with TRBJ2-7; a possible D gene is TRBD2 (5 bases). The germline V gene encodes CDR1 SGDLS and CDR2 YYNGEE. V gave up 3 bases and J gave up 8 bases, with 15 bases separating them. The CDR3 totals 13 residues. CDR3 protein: CASSATLGKKQYF. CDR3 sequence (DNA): TGTGCCAGCAGCGCAACACTAGGAAAAAAGCAGTACTTC.

CDR3 sequence: CASGGSSGANVLTF. The CDR3 nucleotides are TGTGCCAGCGGGGGCAGCTCTGGGGCCAACGTCCTGACTTTC. The chain links TRBV6-1 to TRBJ2-6; possible D gene TRBD1, 6 bases. Germline-derived CDR1 and CDR2 are MNHNS and SASEGT. V lost 8 bases, J lost 0 bases, and 8 bases lay in between. The CDR3 has 14 residues.

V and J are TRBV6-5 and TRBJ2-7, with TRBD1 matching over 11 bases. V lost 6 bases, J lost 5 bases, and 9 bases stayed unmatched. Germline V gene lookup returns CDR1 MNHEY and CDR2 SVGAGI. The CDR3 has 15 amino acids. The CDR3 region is CASRNFGDRGDEQYF. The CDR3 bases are TGTGCCAGCAGGAACTTCGGGGACAGGGGGGACGAGCAGTACTTC.

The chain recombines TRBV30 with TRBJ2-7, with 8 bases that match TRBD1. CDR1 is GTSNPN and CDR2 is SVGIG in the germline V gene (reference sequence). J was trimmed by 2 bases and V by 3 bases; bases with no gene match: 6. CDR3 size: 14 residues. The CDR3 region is CAWRRGQGPYEQYF. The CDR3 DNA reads TGTGCCTGGAGACGTGGACAGGGACCCTACGAGCAGTACTTC.

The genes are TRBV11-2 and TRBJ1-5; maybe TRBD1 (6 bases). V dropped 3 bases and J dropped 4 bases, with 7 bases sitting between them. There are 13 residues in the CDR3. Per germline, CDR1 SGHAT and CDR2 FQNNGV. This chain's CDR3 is CASSLDRNQPQHF. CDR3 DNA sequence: TGTGCCAGCAGCTTGGACAGAAATCAGCCCCAGCATTTT.

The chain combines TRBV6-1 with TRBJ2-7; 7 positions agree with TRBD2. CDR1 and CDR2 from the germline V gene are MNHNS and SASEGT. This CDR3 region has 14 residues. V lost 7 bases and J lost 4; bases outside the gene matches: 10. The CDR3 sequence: CASNPGGRTYEQYF. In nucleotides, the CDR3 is TGTGCCAGCAATCCAGGCGGGAGAACGTACGAGCAGTACTTC.

The CDR3 is CASSYTLDTQYF. The CDR3 DNA reads TGTGCCAGCAGTTATACATTAGATACGCAGTATTTT. The V call is TRBV6-6, the J call TRBJ2-3, with D uncertain. V lost 3 bases to trimming and J lost 5 bases, with 6 bases between them. The CDR3 is 12 residues long. Per the germline V gene, CDR1 is MNHNY and CDR2 is SVGAGI (reference sequence).

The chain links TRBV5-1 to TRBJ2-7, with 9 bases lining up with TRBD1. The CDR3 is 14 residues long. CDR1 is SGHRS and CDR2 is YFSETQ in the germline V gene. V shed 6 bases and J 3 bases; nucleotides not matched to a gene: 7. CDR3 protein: CASNVGDRVYEQYF. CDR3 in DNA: TGCGCCAGCAATGTAGGGGACAGGGTCTACGAGCAGTACTTC.

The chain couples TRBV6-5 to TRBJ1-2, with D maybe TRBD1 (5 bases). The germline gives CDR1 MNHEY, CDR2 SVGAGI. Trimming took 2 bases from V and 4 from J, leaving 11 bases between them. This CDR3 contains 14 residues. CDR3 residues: CASSYGNTGYGYTF. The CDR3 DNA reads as TGTGCCAGCAGTTACGGTAACACAGGCTATGGCTACACCTTC.

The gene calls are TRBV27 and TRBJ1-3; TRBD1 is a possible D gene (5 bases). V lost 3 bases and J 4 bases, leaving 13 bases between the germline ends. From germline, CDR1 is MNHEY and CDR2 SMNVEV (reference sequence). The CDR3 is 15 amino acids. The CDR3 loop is CASSFSGAGGNTIYF. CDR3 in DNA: TGTGCCAGCAGTTTCTCTGGGGCCGGGGGAAACACCATATATTTT.

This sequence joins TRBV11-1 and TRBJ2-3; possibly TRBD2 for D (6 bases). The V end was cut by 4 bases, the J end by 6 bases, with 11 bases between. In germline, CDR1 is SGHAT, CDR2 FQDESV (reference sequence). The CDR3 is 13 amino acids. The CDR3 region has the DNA TGTGCCAGCAGCTGGGACTTGGGGGATACGCAGTATTTT. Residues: CASSWDLGDTQYF. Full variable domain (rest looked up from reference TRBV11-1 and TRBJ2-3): EAEVAQSPRYKITEKSQAVAFWCDPISGHATLYWYRQILGQGPELLVQFQDESVVDDSQLPKDRFSAERLKGVDSTLKIQPAELGDSAMYLCASSWDLGDTQYFGPGTRLTVL.

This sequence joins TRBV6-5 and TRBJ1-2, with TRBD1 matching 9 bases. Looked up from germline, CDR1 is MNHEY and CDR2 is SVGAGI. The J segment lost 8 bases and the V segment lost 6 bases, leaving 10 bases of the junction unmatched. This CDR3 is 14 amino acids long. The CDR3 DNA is TGTGCCAGCAGCCTAGGGACAGGGCTGAACGGCTACACCTTC. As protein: CASSLGTGLNGYTF.

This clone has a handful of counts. The CDR3 bases are TGTGCCAGCAGTGACTCAGCGGGAGGGTACAATGAGCAGTTCTTC. This codes for CASSDSAGGYNEQFF. The rearrangement uses TRBV6-4 and TRBJ2-1, with TRBD2 matching 10 bases. The CDR3 length is 15 residues. Germline assignment: CDR1 MRHNA and CDR2 SNTAGT. V was pared by 0 bases and J by 4 bases, with 0 bases of the junction left unmatched.

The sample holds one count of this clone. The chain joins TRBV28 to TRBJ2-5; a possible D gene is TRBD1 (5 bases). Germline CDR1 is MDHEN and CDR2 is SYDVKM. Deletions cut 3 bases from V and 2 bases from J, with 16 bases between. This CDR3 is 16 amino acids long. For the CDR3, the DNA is TGTGCCAGCAGTTTGTACTTCTCGAAGGGGCAAGAGACCCAGTACTTC. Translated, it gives CASSLYFSKGQETQYF.

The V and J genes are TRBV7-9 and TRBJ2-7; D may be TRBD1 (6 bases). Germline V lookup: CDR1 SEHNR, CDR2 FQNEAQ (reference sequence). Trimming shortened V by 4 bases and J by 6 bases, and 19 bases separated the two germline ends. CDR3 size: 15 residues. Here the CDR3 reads CASSSRRDIGCEQYF. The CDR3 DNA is TGTGCCAGCAGCTCTCGCCGGGACATAGGATGCGAGCAGTACTTC.

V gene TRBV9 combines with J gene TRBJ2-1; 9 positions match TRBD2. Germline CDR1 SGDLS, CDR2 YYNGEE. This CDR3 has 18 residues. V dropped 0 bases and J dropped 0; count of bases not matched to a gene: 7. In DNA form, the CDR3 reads TGTGCCAGCAGCGTAGGTAATAGCGGGAGTGACTCCTACAATGAGCAGTTCTTC. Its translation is CASSVGNSGSDSYNEQFF.

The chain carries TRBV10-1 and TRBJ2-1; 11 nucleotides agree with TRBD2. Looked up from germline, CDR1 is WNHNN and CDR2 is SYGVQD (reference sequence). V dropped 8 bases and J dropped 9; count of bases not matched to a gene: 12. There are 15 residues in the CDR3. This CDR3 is CASAPTSGSYSEQFF. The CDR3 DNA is TGCGCCAGCGCCCCTACTAGCGGGAGTTATTCTGAGCAGTTCTTC.

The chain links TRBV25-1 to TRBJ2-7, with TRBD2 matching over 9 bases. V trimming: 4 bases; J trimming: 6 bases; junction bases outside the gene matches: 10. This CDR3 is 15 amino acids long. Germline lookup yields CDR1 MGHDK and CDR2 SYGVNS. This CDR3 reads CASSASIAGDGEQYF. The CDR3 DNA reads TGTGCCAGCAGTGCCTCGATAGCGGGAGACGGCGAGCAGTACTTC.

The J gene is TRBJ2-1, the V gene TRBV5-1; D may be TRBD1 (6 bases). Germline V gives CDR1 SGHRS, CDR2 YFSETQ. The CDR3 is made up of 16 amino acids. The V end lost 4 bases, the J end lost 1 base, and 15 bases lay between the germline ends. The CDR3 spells CASSTGNRASYNEQFF. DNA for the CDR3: TGCGCCAGCAGCACGGGGAACAGGGCGTCCTACAATGAGCAGTTCTTC.

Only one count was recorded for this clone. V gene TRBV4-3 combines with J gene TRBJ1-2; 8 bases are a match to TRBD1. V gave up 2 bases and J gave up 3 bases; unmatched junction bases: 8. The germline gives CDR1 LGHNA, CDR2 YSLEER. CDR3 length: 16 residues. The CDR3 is CASSQNRDRRYYGYTF. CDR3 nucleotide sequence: TGCGCCAGCAGCCAAAACAGGGACAGGCGATACTATGGCTACACCTTC.

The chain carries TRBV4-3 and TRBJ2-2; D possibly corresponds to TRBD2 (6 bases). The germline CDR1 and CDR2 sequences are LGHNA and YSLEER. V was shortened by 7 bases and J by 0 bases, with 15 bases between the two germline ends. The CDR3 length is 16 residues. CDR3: CASTPSAGTNTGELFF. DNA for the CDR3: TGCGCCAGCACCCCTAGCGCTGGAACGAACACCGGGGAGCTGTTTTTT.

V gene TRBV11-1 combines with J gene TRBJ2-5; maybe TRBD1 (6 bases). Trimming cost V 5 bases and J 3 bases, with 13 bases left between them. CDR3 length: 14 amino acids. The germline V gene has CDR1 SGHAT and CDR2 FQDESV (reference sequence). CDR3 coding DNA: TGTGCCAGCAGCCAGGGGAGACTCGAAGAGACCCAGTACTTC. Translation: CASSQGRLEETQYF.

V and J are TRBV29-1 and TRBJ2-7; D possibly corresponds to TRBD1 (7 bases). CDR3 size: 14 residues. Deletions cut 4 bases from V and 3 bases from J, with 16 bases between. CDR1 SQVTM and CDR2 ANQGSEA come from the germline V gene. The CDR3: CSVAQGGASYEQYF. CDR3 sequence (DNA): TGCAGCGTTGCTCAGGGGGGAGCAAGCTACGAGCAGTACTTC.

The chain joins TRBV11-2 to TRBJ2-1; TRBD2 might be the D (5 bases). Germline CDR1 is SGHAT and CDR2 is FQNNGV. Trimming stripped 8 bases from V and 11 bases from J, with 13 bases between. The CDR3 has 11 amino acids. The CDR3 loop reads CASSYSEKQFF. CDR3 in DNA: TGTGCCAGCTCCTATAGCGAAAAGCAGTTCTTC.